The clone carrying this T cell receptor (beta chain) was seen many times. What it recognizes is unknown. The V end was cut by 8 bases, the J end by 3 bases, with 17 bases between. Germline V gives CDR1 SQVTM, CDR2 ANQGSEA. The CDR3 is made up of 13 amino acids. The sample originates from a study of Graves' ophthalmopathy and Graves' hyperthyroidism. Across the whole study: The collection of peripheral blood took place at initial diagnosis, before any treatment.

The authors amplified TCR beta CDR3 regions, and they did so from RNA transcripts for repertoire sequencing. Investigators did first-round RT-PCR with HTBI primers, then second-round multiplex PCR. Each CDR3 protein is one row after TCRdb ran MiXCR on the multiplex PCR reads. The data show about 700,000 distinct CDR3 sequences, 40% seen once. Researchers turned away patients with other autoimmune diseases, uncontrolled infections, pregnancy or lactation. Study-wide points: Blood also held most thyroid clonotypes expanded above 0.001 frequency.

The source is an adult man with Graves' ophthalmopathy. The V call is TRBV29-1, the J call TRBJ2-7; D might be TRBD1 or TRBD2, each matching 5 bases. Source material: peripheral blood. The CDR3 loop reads CSTRDGDHYEQYF. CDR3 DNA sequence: TGCAGCACACGGGACGGCGATCACTACGAGCAGTACTTC.